The source of this T cell receptor (beta chain) is a study of siplizumab effects on memory and regulatory T cells. V was clipped by 7 bases and J by 3 bases, with 9 bases between them. The length of the CDR3 is 13 residues. Germline V gives CDR1 LNHDA, CDR2 SQIVND (reference sequence). Measured with immunoSEQ multiplex PCR; TCRdb has only the in-frame clones, and not every one. Of over 100,000 clones detected, under 95% appear once; the ten largest clones hold roughly 0.75%. The sample taken for sequencing was Tregs sorted from blood. V is TRBV19 and J is TRBJ2-2; no clear D. The source of this sequence is a human donor in good health. CDR3 protein: CASKPGYTGELFF. The CDR3 nucleotides read TGTGCCAGTAAACCGGGCTACACCGGGGAGCTGTTTTTT.